This T cell receptor (beta chain) derives from a study of blood T cell repertoires in COVID-19. Study context: Samples came from the United States, Italy and Spain, spanning acute and convalescent COVID-19. PBMCs, B-cell-depleted T cells, or T cells provided the cDNA or gDNA that made up the material.

In the authors' methods: Estimated nucleated cell counts came from reference gene primer amplification. Assay used: immunoSEQ multiplex PCR; TCRdb lists only in-frame clones, some missing. Clonal size and the V and J genes are those of that table, whereas D and trimming came from the DNA. Of about 60,000 clones listed, 70% to 90% were seen once; the top ten hold 1.2%. This CDR3 has 15 amino acids. Germline CDR1 reads SGHRS; CDR2 reads YFSETQ. V lost 6 bases and J 3 bases, leaving 18 bases between the germline ends. The chain carries TRBV5-1 and TRBJ1-1; the D gene is possibly TRBD1 (6 bases). The receptor comes from a man aged 35 to 55 with acute or convalescent COVID-19. Sequencing was done on a sample of peripheral blood. The CDR3 DNA is TGCGCCAGCACCACTACGACAGGCGCGGACACTGAAGCTTTCTTT. Its translation is CASTTTTGADTEAFF.